The rows below give T cell receptor beta chains drawn from one sample of a study of molecular identifiers for immune sequencing clone quantification. Each CDR3 protein gets one entry after TCRdb re-called the PCR reads with MiXCR. This repertoire shows 40,000 to 45,000 distinct CDR3 sequences, 15% to 20% found once; its top ten account for approximately 1.1%. Sequences were obtained from naive CD8+ T cells from blood, with Jurkat cell RNA spiked in. The receptor source for this set is a human donor in good health. Some libraries in this study had Jurkat cell RNA spiked in. Each CDR3 is given with its conserved first and last residue. Fields, in order: V gene, J gene, D gene, clone size, CDR3 DNA, CDR3 protein. The D gene is left open where the match is weak. Some rows have no size entry. The others give once, few or many, or a class for an expanded clone.

TRBV5-1	TRBJ2-3	.	many	TGCGCCAGCAGCTTGTCTTCTTCGACGATAGGAACAGATACGCAGTATTTT	CASSLSSSTIGTDTQYF
TRBV14	TRBJ1-4	.	many	TGTGCCAGCAGCGCGACGGGACGGCAGATTAATGAAAAACTGTTTTTT	CASSATGRQINEKLFF
TRBV11-2	TRBJ2-1	.	many	TGTGCCAGCTGTTCCCCAACCTACAATGAGCAGTTCTTC	CASCSPTYNEQFF
TRBV4-3	TRBJ1-2	.	many	TGCGCCAGCAGCCAAGATCGGGGTTGGGACTATGGCTACACCTTC	CASSQDRGWDYGYTF
TRBV19	TRBJ1-1	TRBD1	many	TGTGCCAGTAGTATAGGGGACAGGGCCCTCCTGAACACTGAAGCTTTCTTT	CASSIGDRALLNTEAFF
TRBV5-1	TRBJ2-1	TRBD2	few	TGCGCCAGCAGCTCGGAGGGGAGGGACCCCTACAATGAGCAGTTCTTC	CASSSEGRDPYNEQFF
TRBV23-1	TRBJ2-1	.	many	TGCGCCAGCAGTCAATCGGACTACAGCTCCTACAATGAGCAGTTCTTC	CASSQSDYSSYNEQFF
TRBV7-9	TRBJ2-3	.	many	TGTGCCAGCAGTTCTCCCGGGGCCCAAGATACGCAGTATTTT	CASSSPGAQDTQYF
TRBV3-1	TRBJ2-3	.	many	TGTGCCAGCAGCCAAGAATGGCAGGCAGTTGCGCAGTATTTT	CASSQEWQAVAQYF
TRBV24-1	TRBJ2-7	TRBD2	many	TGTAAAGTTCAGCGGGGGGGCCGGGTCGAGCAGTACTTC	CKVQRGGRVEQYF
TRBV27	TRBJ2-7	.	many	TGTGCCAGCAGTTTATACCAGGCCCCAACCTACGAGCAGTACTTC	CASSLYQAPTYEQYF
TRBV7-9	TRBJ2-7	.	many	TGTGCCAGCAGCTTAGCGCAACTGGGGTCAGAGCAGTACTTC	CASSLAQLGSEQYF
TRBV11-1	TRBJ2-3	.	.	TGTGCCAGCAGCTTTACATGGTCAAGGTTACCGGCTAGCACAGATACGCAGTATTTT	CASSFTWSRLPASTDTQYF
TRBV29-1	TRBJ2-1	.	many	TGCAGCGTGATACACAAGGCCGACTACAATGAGCAGTTCTTC	CSVIHKADYNEQFF
TRBV7-9	TRBJ2-7	TRBD1	many	TGTGCCAGCAGCTTATATGAGTTTGTACAGGGGACGACCTACGAGCAGTACTTC	CASSLYEFVQGTTYEQYF
TRBV30	TRBJ2-1	TRBD2	.	TGTGCCTGGTGGAAAGCGGGGGGGCTTGATGAGCAGTTCTTC	CAWWKAGGLDEQFF